The 28 T cell receptor beta chains reported below all come from one sample, sequenced in a study of glioma-infiltrating T cells. TCR alpha and beta CDR3 regions were amplified from RNA using iRepertoire nested multiplex PCR. TCRdb re-called the multiplex PCR reads with MiXCR, one entry per CDR3 protein. Among more than 95,000 distinct CDR3 sequences, more than 20% were seen once, and the ten largest hold roughly 15%. Sequencing used glioma tissue, nonneoplastic brain tissue, or PBMCs (not recorded which). The receptors derive from a human donor with low-grade glioma or glioblastoma, undergoing nonglioma brain surgery, or in good health (not recorded which).

This clonotype turned up a few times. The V gene is TRBV29-1, the J gene TRBJ1-4, with TRBD1 matching over 7 bases. Germline CDR1 and CDR2: SQVTM and ANQGSEA. Trimming removed 5 bases from V and 10 bases from J; junction bases left unmatched: 10. The CDR3 loop spans 13 amino acids. As DNA, the CDR3 is TGCAGCGTTCGGTTTCAGGGGGACCCAAAACTGTTTTTT. Protein product: CSVRFQGDPKLFF. Combining the CDR3 with reference TRBV29-1 and TRBJ1-4 gives the whole variable domain SAVISQKPSRDICQRGTSLTIQCQVDSQVTMMFWYRQQPGQSLTLIATANQGSEATYESGFVIDKFPISRPNLTFSTLTVSNMSPEDSSIYLCSVRFQGDPKLFFGSGTQLSVL.

This clonotype has a count of ten or more. Possible read error: a much larger clone is one base away. The chain joins TRBV28 to TRBJ1-1, with a tentative D call TRBD1 (5 bases). The CDR3 has 12 amino acids. Trimming pared 4 bases from V and 11 bases from J, leaving 14 bases between. Germline V gives CDR1 MDHEN, CDR2 SYDVKM. The CDR3 spells CASSSGGTAAFF. The CDR3 coding sequence is TGTGCCAGCAGTTCCGGCGGGACGGCCGCTTTCTTT.

This clonotype came up many times. J is TRBJ1-2 and V is TRBV4-3; perhaps TRBD1 as D (5 bases). CDR1 LGHNA and CDR2 YSLEER come from the germline V gene. Trimming took off 1 base at V and 4 bases at J, with 10 bases between the two ends. The CDR3 contains 14 residues. DNA of the CDR3: TGCGCCAGCAGCCAAGGGGGTGGGGGCTATGGCTACACCTTC. Its translation: CASSQGGGGYGYTF.

The table lists this clonotype with many counts. The rearrangement uses TRBV4-3 and TRBJ1-6; 10 bases map to TRBD1. This CDR3 has 18 residues. The V gene's germline CDR1 is LGHNA and CDR2 YSLEER. With 1 base clipped from V and 5 bases from J, the junction kept 8 bases outside the gene matches. Written as DNA, the CDR3 is TGCGCCAGCAGCCAAGGGGGACAGGGGACATATAATAATTCACCCCTCCACTTT. Its translation is CASSQGGQGTYNNSPLHF.

This clonotype was picked up many times. The chain uses TRBV7-9 and TRBJ1-2; 8 bases fit TRBD1. In germline, CDR1 is SEHNR, CDR2 FQNEAQ (reference sequence). CDR3 length: 14 amino acids. V trimming: 5 bases; J trimming: 2 bases; junction bases outside the gene matches: 4. The CDR3 DNA is TGTGCCAGCAGCCTGGGACAGGAGAACTATGGCTACACCTTC. It specifies CASSLGQENYGYTF.

At least ten counts were recorded for this clonotype. The chain couples TRBV7-9 to TRBJ2-3, with D maybe TRBD2 (7 bases). From germline, CDR1 is SEHNR and CDR2 FQNEAQ (reference sequence). Trimming left V 5 bases short and J 1 base short, with 16 bases between. This CDR3 region has 16 residues. CDR3 residues: CASSPRGLAGTDTQYF. The CDR3 coding sequence is TGTGCCAGCAGCCCCCGGGGGCTAGCGGGCACAGATACGCAGTATTTT.

This clonotype was found many times. J is TRBJ2-2 and V is TRBV11-2; D not resolved. Per germline, CDR1 SGHAT and CDR2 FQNNGV. The CDR3 spans 15 residues. V lost 1 base and J 1 base, leaving 7 bases between the germline ends. The CDR3 DNA reads as TGTGCCAGCAGCTTAGTTCGCCAGAACACCGGGGAGCTGTTTTTT. Translation gives CASSLVRQNTGELFF. The full variable domain, with the rest looked up from reference TRBV11-2 and TRBJ2-2, is EAGVAQSPRYKIIEKRQSVAFWCNPISGHATLYWYQQILGQGPKLLIQFQNNGVVDDSQLPKDRFSAERLKGVDSTLKIQPAKLEDSAVYLCASSLVRQNTGELFFGEGSRLTVL.

The V call is TRBV4-1, the J call TRBJ2-5; D might be TRBD1 or TRBD2, each matching 5 bases. V lost 0 bases and J lost 1, with 24 bases in between. Germline-derived CDR1 and CDR2 are MGHRA and YSYEKL. The CDR3 spans 20 residues. The CDR3 DNA follows: TGCGCCAGCAGCCAAGATGTAGGGAACGAACGGGGCCCCCTCCAAGAGACCCAGTACTTC. Residues: CASSQDVGNERGPLQETQYF.

Notes on this clonotype: It may be a read error: a sequence one base away is much more abundant. The genes are TRBV5-1 and TRBJ2-1; 12 bases map to TRBD1. This CDR3 is built from 15 residues. Germline values: CDR1 SGHRS, CDR2 YFSETQ. The CDR3 here is CASSLGGQGAGEKFF. The CDR3 bases are TGCGCCAGCAGCTTGGGGGGACAGGGGGCGGGTGAGAAGTTCTTC.

This clonotype was picked up many times. This may arise from a read error, as a much more abundant clone is one base away. V gene TRBV28 combines with J gene TRBJ1-1; D is undetermined. Trimming stripped 6 bases from V and 0 bases from J, with 8 bases between. Germline values: CDR1 MDHEN, CDR2 SYDVKM. There are 13 residues in the CDR3. The CDR3 sequence is CASRLSMNTEAFF. The CDR3 nucleotides are TGTGCCAGCAGGCTCAGCATGAACACTGAAGCTTTCTTT. Supplemented by reference TRBV28 and TRBJ1-1, the full variable domain reads DVKVTQSSRYLVKRTGEKVFLECVQDMDHENMFWYRQDPGLGLRLIYFSYDVKMKEKGDIPEGYSVSREKKERFSLILESASTNQTSMYLCASRLSMNTEAFFGQGTRLTVV.

The CDR3 DNA reads TGCAGCGTTGTTGTACAGGGCGACAATCAGCCCCAGCATTTT. Its protein is CSVVVQGDNQPQHF. This chain joins TRBV29-1 and TRBJ1-5; TRBD1 is a possible D gene (6 bases). The CDR3 sequence is 14 residues long. Germline loops: CDR1 SQVTM, CDR2 ANQGSEA. Trimming took 4 bases from V and 3 from J, leaving 13 bases between them.

As for this clonotype: A much larger clonotype is one base distant, so this may be a read error. The rearrangement joins TRBV4-1 to TRBJ2-1; no reliable D call. CDR3 length equals 15 residues. The germline gives CDR1 MGHRA, CDR2 YSYEKL. This CDR3 is CASSQVTRGPNEHFF. The CDR3 DNA reads as TGCGCCAGCAGCCAAGTAACAAGAGGCCCCAATGAGCATTTCTTC.

This clonotype was recorded a few times. With a much larger clone just one base away, this may be a read error. The chain has TRBV7-9 and TRBJ2-5; 9 nucleotides align to TRBD2. The germline gives CDR1 SEHNR, CDR2 FQNEAQ (reference sequence). CDR3 length: 15 amino acids. The CDR3 here is CASGLSGRYQETQYF. CDR3 in DNA: TGTGCCAGCGGCTTAAGCGGGAGGTACCAAGAGACCCAGTACTTC.

The sample holds many counts of this clonotype. This chain uses TRBV15 with TRBJ2-5; TRBD2 is a possible D gene (5 bases). V lost 4 bases to trimming and J lost 5 bases, with 17 bases between them. Germline CDR1 and CDR2: LNHNV and YYDKDF (reference sequence). CDR3 length: 15 amino acids. CDR3 region: CATSKDTSRGETQYF. The CDR3 DNA is TGTGCCACCAGCAAAGACACCTCCCGCGGGGAGACCCAGTACTTC. Filled out from reference TRBV15 and TRBJ2-5, the complete variable domain reads DAMVIQNPRYQVTQFGKPVTLSCSQTLNHNVMYWYQQKSSQAPKLLFHYYDKDFNNEADTPDNFQSRRPNTSFCFLDIRSPGLGDTAMYLCATSKDTSRGETQYFGPGTRLLVL.

With regard to this clonotype: Given a much more abundant clone one base away, this may be a read error. The chain has TRBV3-1 and TRBJ2-7; 7 nucleotides agree with TRBD2. Trimming took 0 bases from V and 6 from J; bases not matched to a gene: 11. This CDR3 contains 16 residues. Germline CDR1 reads LGHDT; CDR2 reads YNNKEL (reference sequence). This CDR3 reads CASSQDSSGSGCEQYF. CDR3 nucleotide sequence: TGTGCCAGCAGCCAAGACTCTAGCGGATCCGGCTGCGAGCAGTACTTC.

In regard to this clonotype: Given a much more abundant clone one base away, this may be a read error. This rearrangement joins TRBV28 to TRBJ1-3; the D is unclear. The CDR3 covers 13 residues. Germline CDR1 is MDHEN and CDR2 is SYDVKM. Trimming took off 7 bases at V and 2 bases at J, with 9 bases between the two ends. The CDR3 DNA sequence: TGTGCCAGCAATCAAAGCCCTGGAAACACCATATATTTT. It specifies CASNQSPGNTIYF.

The CDR3 region is CASSQVGRAGRATDTQYF. CDR3 sequence (DNA): TGCGCCAGCAGCCAAGTCGGGAGGGCCGGGAGGGCCACAGATACGCAGTATTTT. The chain carries TRBV4-3 and TRBJ2-3; 8 bases map to TRBD2. The CDR3 consists of 18 residues. CDR1 is LGHNA, CDR2 YSLEER, per germline. V lost 1 base to trimming and J lost 2 bases; unmatched junction nucleotides: 11.

Notes on this clonotype: This may come from a read error, since a much larger clone is one base off. The gene calls are TRBV7-9 and TRBJ1-3, with no clear D. Germline CDR1 is SEHNR and CDR2 is FQNEAQ (reference sequence). The germline V and J ends were trimmed by 4 bases and 4 bases, with 11 bases remaining between them. The CDR3 spans 14 residues. The CDR3 here is CASSSEGTGNTIYF. The CDR3 DNA sequence: TGTGCCAGCAGCTCAGAAGGAACCGGAAACACCATATATTTT.

This clonotype has ten or more counts. This chain links TRBV6-1 with TRBJ2-7, with 13 bases matching TRBD2. The CDR3 length is 16 residues. V was pared by 3 bases and J by 3 bases, with 5 bases of the junction left unmatched. Germline CDR1 reads MNHNS; CDR2 reads SASEGT. In DNA form, the CDR3 reads TGTGCCAGCAGTGAGACTAGCGGGAGGACCGACTACGAGCAGTACTTC. Protein sequence: CASSETSGRTDYEQYF.

Of note for this clonotype: Germline is not matched at one junction end, which may reflect a read error. The chain uses TRBV6-2 or TRBV6-3 and TRBJ2-3; weak D call: TRBD1 (5 bases). Germline V gives CDR1 MNHEY, CDR2 SVGEGT. This CDR3 spans 18 amino acids. CDR3 residues: CASSYSIPGQMVTDTQYF. In DNA, the CDR3 is TGTGCCAGTAGTTACTCGATCCCAGGGCAGATGGTCACAGATACGCAGTATTTT.

The chain uses TRBV29-1 and TRBJ1-5, with 9 bases fitting TRBD1. The ends lost 4 bases at V and 5 bases at J; junction bases unmatched: 6. Germline V gene sequence: CDR1 SQVTM, CDR2 ANQGSEA. The CDR3 runs 14 residues. CDR3 bases: TGCAGCGTTGCTTACAGGGGGCAGGATCAGCCCCAGCATTTT. This gives the protein CSVAYRGQDQPQHF.

A remark on this clonotype: This sequence may be a read error, since a much larger clone differs from it by one base. The V call is TRBV11-2, the J call TRBJ2-2; D not certain. The CDR3 has 13 residues. Germline lookup yields CDR1 SGHAT and CDR2 FQNNGV. CDR3 sequence: CASSLEPSGQLFF. The DNA of the CDR3 is TGTGCCAGCAGCTTAGAGCCTTCCGGGCAGCTGTTTTTT. The variable domain in full, completed from reference TRBV11-2 and TRBJ2-2, reads EAGVAQSPRYKIIEKRQSVAFWCNPISGHATLYWYQQILGQGPKLLIQFQNNGVVDDSQLPKDRFSAERLKGVDSTLKIQPAKLEDSAVYLCASSLEPSGQLFFGEGSRLTVL.

This clonotype was recorded at least ten times. The chain has TRBV18 and TRBJ2-7, with D possibly TRBD2 on 6 matching bases. CDR1 is KGHSH and CDR2 is LQKENI in the germline V gene. The CDR3 has 16 residues. V gave up 1 base and J gave up 4 bases, with 17 bases separating them. Written as DNA, the CDR3 is TGTGCCAGCTCACCACGAGGGCGGGGATCTGGATACGAGCAGTACTTC. It encodes CASSPRGRGSGYEQYF.

V and J are TRBV7-2 and TRBJ1-5; 7 bases fit TRBD1. From germline, CDR1 is SGHTA and CDR2 FQGNSA. V was pared by 4 bases and J by 1 base, with 4 bases of the junction left unmatched. This CDR3 region has 15 residues. CDR3 bases: TGTGCCAGCAGCTCCCAGGGGGTGAGCAATCAGCCCCAGCATTTT. Protein sequence: CASSSQGVSNQPQHF.

There are many counts of this clonotype. The V call is TRBV19, the J call TRBJ2-3; 7 bases are shared with TRBD2. CDR1 and CDR2 from the germline V gene are LNHDA and SQIVND (reference sequence). The V segment lost 5 bases and the J segment 4 bases; nucleotides outside the gene matches: 6. The CDR3 is 14 amino acids. The DNA for the CDR3 is TGTGCCAGTAGTGCCGGGGGGTCCTCAGATACGCAGTATTTT. It encodes CASSAGGSSDTQYF. Filled out from reference TRBV19 and TRBJ2-3, the complete variable domain reads DGGITQSPKYLFRKEGQNVTLSCEQNLNHDAMYWYRQDPGQGLRLIYYSQIVNDFQKGDIAEGYSVSREKKESFPLTVTSAQKNPTAFYLCASSAGGSSDTQYFGPGTRLTVL.

This chain's CDR3 is CASSSPGVAGVDTQYF. In nucleotides, the CDR3 is TGCGCCAGCTCCTCCCCGGGGGTAGCGGGAGTGGATACGCAGTATTTT. This chain joins TRBV5-1 and TRBJ2-3; 9 bases align to TRBD2. The length of the CDR3 is 16 residues. Germline CDR1 reads SGHRS; CDR2 reads YFSETQ. J lost 6 bases, V lost 7 bases, and 15 bases had no gene match.

Of note for this clonotype: A clone one base away is much larger, so this may be a read error. The chain uses TRBV28 and TRBJ2-5, with 8 bases lining up with TRBD2. This CDR3 comprises 14 residues. V lost 6 bases, J lost 8 bases, and 11 bases stayed unmatched. Germline V CDR1 and CDR2: MDHEN, SYDVKM. The CDR3 DNA reads as TGTGCCAGCAGACAGCGGGGGACAACCCCAACCCAGTACTTC. It codes for CASRQRGTTPTQYF.

Ten or more counts support this clonotype. The V call is TRBV20-1, the J call TRBJ2-1; 11 bases are a match to TRBD2. V gave up 3 bases and J gave up 8 bases; unmatched junction bases: 6. CDR1 is DFQATT and CDR2 is SNEGSKA in the germline V gene (reference sequence). This CDR3 spans 14 amino acids. CDR3 in DNA: TGCAGTGCTAGTACTAGCGGGAGTGGGGATGAGCAGTTCTTC. Its translation: CSASTSGSGDEQFF.